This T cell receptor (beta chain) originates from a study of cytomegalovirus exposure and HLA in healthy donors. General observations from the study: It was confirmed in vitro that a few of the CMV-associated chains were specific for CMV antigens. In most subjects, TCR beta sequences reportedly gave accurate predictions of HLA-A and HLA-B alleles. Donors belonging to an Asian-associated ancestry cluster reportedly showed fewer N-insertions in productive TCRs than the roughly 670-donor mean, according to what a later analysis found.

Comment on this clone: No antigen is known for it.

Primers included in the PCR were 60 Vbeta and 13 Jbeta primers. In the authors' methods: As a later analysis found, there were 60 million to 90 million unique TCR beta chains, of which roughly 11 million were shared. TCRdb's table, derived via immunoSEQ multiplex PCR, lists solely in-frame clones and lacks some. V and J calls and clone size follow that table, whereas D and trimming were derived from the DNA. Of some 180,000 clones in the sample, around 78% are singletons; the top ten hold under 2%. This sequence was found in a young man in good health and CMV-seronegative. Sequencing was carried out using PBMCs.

The CDR3 region is CASSSRTTGGQFF. In DNA form, the CDR3 reads TGTGCCAGCAGTTCCCGGACCACGGGGGGGCAGTTCTTC. The chain has TRBV6-6 and TRBJ2-1; 7 nucleotides line up with TRBD2. J was trimmed by 12 bases and V by 4 bases; bases with no gene match: 9. The CDR3 loop spans 13 amino acids. CDR1 is MNHNY and CDR2 is SVGAGI in the germline V gene (reference sequence).